This T cell receptor (beta chain) was observed in a study of metastatic and nonmetastatic thyroid tumors. About the research overall: The study looked at repertoires side by side in blood and in tumor or nodule tissue from malignant and benign thyroid patients.

This clone has a handful of counts. As yet, its antigen is unknown. Relative to the germline gene, one junction end is altered; a read error may explain this. The study's findings and limits: Malignant thyroid tumors reportedly had TCR beta diversity that was significantly higher than in benign nodules, in blood and tumor.

From germline, CDR1 is MDHEN and CDR2 SYDVKM. The CDR3 is made up of 14 amino acids. Patients were all untreated before their thyroid surgery. Original methodology: Clinicopathological groups supplied CDR3 differences that were used to build a distant-metastasis classifier for papillary thyroid cancer. MiXCR re-clonotyped the PCR reads for TCRdb. The V and J calls come from TCRdb's annotation, not from the publication. There are tens of thousands of clones in the sample; roughly 17% occur only once, and around 3.3% lies in the top ten. The chain recombines TRBV28 with TRBJ2-3; D gene ambiguous. The source is a female donor with papillary thyroid cancer or a benign thyroid nodule (not recorded which). Some clones in this sample may be carry-over from other donors' samples. Sequencing input: blood. CDR3 amino acids: CASKRPAGTYTQYF. In DNA form, the CDR3 reads TGTGCCAGTAAACGTCCCGCAGGCACATATACGCAGTATTTT.